The sequence of this T cell receptor (beta chain) was determined in a study of cytomegalovirus exposure and HLA in healthy donors. A multiplex PCR was run with 60 Vbeta primers and 13 Jbeta primers. Using immunoSEQ multiplex PCR, the repertoire was profiled, and TCRdb retains in-frame clones only, with some absent. The sample lists about 200,000 clones; 60% to 80% were seen once. This clone appeared a single time. Germline-derived CDR1 and CDR2 are SGHTA and FQGNSA. The CDR3 sequence is 15 residues long. With 0 bases removed from V and 8 bases from J, the gap between germline ends came to 13 bases. The sequence derives from a young man in good health and CMV-seronegative. Sequencing was carried out using PBMCs. The chain couples TRBV7-2 to TRBJ1-4; weak D call: TRBD1 (5 bases). The CDR3 here is CASSLAGGDREKLFF. The CDR3, as DNA: TGTGCCAGCAGCTTAGCCGGGGGGGATCGGGAAAAACTGTTTTTT.